Below are 15 T cell receptor beta chains sequenced from a single sample in a study of T cell changes during pregnancy in multiple sclerosis. Assay: immunoSEQ multiplex PCR; the TCRdb copy retains only in-frame clones and omits some. The data show 60,000 to 85,000 clones, around 92% seen once. The sequences come from peripheral blood, collected in the second trimester of pregnancy. Receptors were obtained from a female donor in good health, enrolled as a control in a pregnancy study.

The chain is built from TRBV28 and TRBJ1-5; D ambiguous. The germline V and J ends were trimmed by 6 bases and 5 bases, with 8 bases remaining between them. This CDR3 contains 12 residues. From germline, CDR1 is MDHEN and CDR2 SYDVKM. As DNA, the CDR3 is TGTGCCAGCAGGCCACTTGATCAGCCCCAGCATTTT. This gives the protein CASRPLDQPQHF.

This clone was observed a handful of times. This chain joins TRBV7-9 and TRBJ1-1, with D perhaps TRBD1 (6 bases). CDR3 size: 16 residues. Trimming stripped 1 base from V and 8 bases from J, with 20 bases between. Germline V CDR1 and CDR2: SEHNR, FQNEAQ (reference sequence). CDR3 sequence: CASSLGSGSGEAEAFF. The CDR3 nucleotides read TGTGCCAGCAGCTTAGGATCGGGTTCAGGGGAAGCAGAAGCTTTCTTT.

This clone has just one count. The gene calls are TRBV29-1 and TRBJ2-5; D possibly corresponds to TRBD1 (6 bases). Germline V gene lookup returns CDR1 SQVTM and CDR2 ANQGSEA. The CDR3 extends over 13 amino acids. Trimming pared 5 bases from V and 5 bases from J, leaving 15 bases between. CDR3 amino acids: CSVQQGFGETQYF. Here the CDR3 DNA reads TGCAGCGTTCAGCAGGGGTTCGGGGAGACCCAGTACTTC.

This clone is a singleton in its sample. The rearrangement uses TRBV29-1 and TRBJ2-7; TRBD1 is a possible D gene (7 bases). There are 13 residues in the CDR3. The germline CDR1 and CDR2 sequences are SQVTM and ANQGSEA. Trimming removed 4 bases at V and 6 bases at J, with 16 bases between. Written as DNA, the CDR3 is TGCAGCGTTGTAAGACAGGGAGGTAGCGAGCAGTACTTC. Translation gives CSVVRQGGSEQYF.

The J gene is TRBJ1-2, the V gene TRBV6-6, with TRBD1 matching over 7 bases. V gave up 5 bases and J gave up 8 bases; unmatched junction bases: 8. The germline V gene encodes CDR1 MNHNY and CDR2 SVGAGI (reference sequence). The CDR3 is 13 amino acids. The CDR3 nucleotides read TGTGCCAGCAGTGGACGACAGGGCGGCGGCTACACCTTC. Translated: CASSGRQGGGYTF.

The chain links TRBV6-1 to TRBJ2-1, with TRBD2 matching over 8 bases. This CDR3 spans 15 amino acids. Germline V gene lookup returns CDR1 MNHNS and CDR2 SASEGT. V lost 4 bases to trimming and J lost 4 bases; unmatched junction nucleotides: 6. The CDR3 spells CASSGVGGAYNEQFF. As DNA, the CDR3 is TGTGCCAGCAGTGGAGTCGGGGGGGCGTACAATGAGCAGTTCTTC.

This chain links TRBV19 with TRBJ1-1; TRBD1 matches at 9 bases. From germline, CDR1 is LNHDA and CDR2 SQIVND (reference sequence). CDR3 length equals 15 residues. V gave up 3 bases and J gave up 6 bases; unmatched junction bases: 8. The CDR3, as DNA: TGTGCCAGTAGTATGGGGGACAGGGTCGAAGCTGAAGCTTTCTTT. Residues: CASSMGDRVEAEAFF. Looking up the rest from reference TRBV19 and TRBJ1-1 gives the full variable domain: DGGITQSPKYLFRKEGQNVTLSCEQNLNHDAMYWYRQDPGQGLRLIYYSQIVNDFQKGDIAEGYSVSREKKESFPLTVTSAQKNPTAFYLCASSMGDRVEAEAFFGQGTRLTVV.

V usage is TRBV18 and J usage is TRBJ2-7, with TRBD1 identical over 8 bases. The CDR3 runs to 13 residues. With V trimmed by 10 bases and J by 0 bases, 5 bases remained unmatched. Germline V gene sequence: CDR1 KGHSH, CDR2 LQKENI. This CDR3 is CATSQGASYEQYF. DNA of the CDR3: TGTGCCACTTCCCAGGGGGCCTCCTACGAGCAGTACTTC.

V usage is TRBV11-3 and J usage is TRBJ2-2; D call uncertain. The CDR3 has 13 amino acids. Trimming removed 2 bases from V and 4 bases from J, with 5 bases in between. The germline CDR1 and CDR2 sequences are SGHNT and YENEEA. The CDR3 sequence: CASSLQLTGELFF. The DNA for the CDR3 is TGTGCCAGCAGCTTACAACTCACCGGGGAGCTGTTTTTT.

The chain couples TRBV30 to TRBJ1-4; 7 bases are a match to TRBD1. V gave up 2 bases and J gave up 6 bases; unmatched junction bases: 6. Germline V gene sequence: CDR1 GTSNPN, CDR2 SVGIG (reference sequence). The CDR3 is made up of 14 amino acids. CDR3 in DNA: TGTGCCTGGAGTAGGGGGCATTCGGATGAAAAACTGTTTTTT. Residues: CAWSRGHSDEKLFF.

The gene calls are TRBV4-1 and TRBJ2-7; D unresolved. CDR3 length: 15 residues. Between the trimmed V and J ends, which lost 0 bases and 2 bases, there was a span of 11 bases. The germline CDR1 and CDR2 sequences are MGHRA and YSYEKL. The CDR3 protein is CASSQDKVGAYEQYF. The CDR3 nucleotides are TGCGCCAGCAGCCAAGATAAGGTGGGCGCCTACGAGCAGTACTTC.

The rearrangement links TRBV7-2 to TRBJ2-5; 8 nucleotides match TRBD1. V lost 0 bases and J lost 3; bases outside the gene matches: 3. CDR1 SGHTA and CDR2 FQGNSA come from the germline V gene. The CDR3 has 15 residues. This CDR3 reads CASSLAGTGEETQYF. As DNA, the CDR3 is TGTGCCAGCAGCTTAGCGGGGACAGGTGAAGAGACCCAGTACTTC.

The chain carries TRBV12-5 and TRBJ2-7; 8 bases agree with TRBD2. Germline-derived CDR1 and CDR2 are LGHNT and FRNRAP. After removal of 8 bases from V and 7 bases from J, the junction contained 1 base not matched to a gene. The CDR3 is made up of 10 amino acids. The DNA of the CDR3 is TGTGCTAGTAGCGGGGGAGAGCAGTACTTC. Protein: CASSGGEQYF. The full variable domain, with the rest looked up from reference TRBV12-5 and TRBJ2-7, is DARVTQTPRHKVTEMGQEVTMRCQPILGHNTVFWYRQTMMQGLELLAYFRNRAPLDDSGMPKDRFSAEMPDATLATLKIQPSEPRDSAVYFCASSGGEQYFGPGTRLTVT.

The chain joins TRBV7-6 to TRBJ2-5; 8 bases are shared with TRBD1. The V gene's germline CDR1 is SGHVS and CDR2 FNYEAQ. The junction had 6 bases not matched to a gene; V was cut back by 4 bases and J by 5 bases. The CDR3 contains 14 residues. CDR3 amino acids: CASSSDRVYETQYF. The CDR3 bases are TGTGCCAGCAGCTCGGACAGGGTTTACGAGACCCAGTACTTC.

The sample holds a few counts of this clone. The rearrangement uses TRBV29-1 and TRBJ1-1; D is unclear. Trimming took off 4 bases at V and 4 bases at J, with 10 bases between the two ends. CDR1 is SQVTM and CDR2 is ANQGSEA in the germline V gene. The CDR3 loop spans 12 amino acids. The DNA of the CDR3 is TGCAGCGTTGTGAACTCGGGCACTGAAGCTTTCTTT. Residues: CSVVNSGTEAFF.